Presented here are 30 T cell receptor beta chains from one specimen sequenced in a study of post-analysis software for immune sequencing data. Unique-molecular-identifier-tagged TCR beta cDNA libraries were used. Via MiXCR, TCRdb re-called the PCR reads, giving one row per CDR3 protein. The repertoire holds around 200,000 distinct CDR3 sequences, approximately 30% seen once, with approximately 3% in the top ten. These TCRs are of unknown antigen specificity. Findings and limits, study-wide: Patients carried five TRBV segments more frequently than controls did, and TRBV5-6, TRBV5-1 and TRBV20-1 were among them.

The sample consisted of blood. The receptor set was obtained from a girl aged 2-17 years with multiple sclerosis.

V gene TRBV5-6 combines with J gene TRBJ2-2, with D possibly being TRBD1 (6 bases). This CDR3 region has 15 residues. Germline V lookup: CDR1 SGHDT, CDR2 YYEEEE. The V and J ends lost 2 bases and 3 bases respectively, with 11 bases between them. This CDR3 is CASSFVQGDTGELFF. The CDR3 DNA reads as TGTGCCAGCAGCTTTGTACAGGGAGACACCGGGGAGCTGTTTTTT. Full variable domain (rest looked up from reference TRBV5-6 and TRBJ2-2): DAGVTQSPTHLIKTRGQQVTLRCSPKSGHDTVSWYQQALGQGPQFIFQYYEEEERQRGNFPDRFSGHQFPNYSSELNVNALLLGDSALYLCASSFVQGDTGELFFGEGSRLTVL.

V gene TRBV3-1 combines with J gene TRBJ2-1, with 8 bases that match TRBD1. Germline CDR1 and CDR2: LGHDT and YNNKEL (reference sequence). J gave up 2 bases and V 4 bases, and 4 bases lay outside the gene matches. The CDR3 extends over 15 amino acids. The CDR3 reads CASSLAGGAYNEQFF. The CDR3 DNA reads as TGTGCCAGCAGCCTAGCAGGGGGCGCCTACAATGAGCAGTTCTTC.

To note about this clonotype: One base away lies a much larger clone, so this may be a sequencing read error. The rearrangement uses TRBV11-1 and TRBJ2-7; weak D call: TRBD1 (6 bases). The germline V gene encodes CDR1 SGHAT and CDR2 FQDESV (reference sequence). This CDR3 has 14 amino acids. V dropped 5 bases and J dropped 3 bases, with 14 bases sitting between them. CDR3 nucleotides: TGTGCCAGCAGCGCAACCACACAGGGCTACGAGCAGTACTTC. Residues: CASSATTQGYEQYF.

This clonotype was observed many times. This chain connects TRBV6-5 to TRBJ2-7, with 7 bases lining up with TRBD2. This CDR3 has 13 amino acids. Germline lookup yields CDR1 MNHEY and CDR2 SVGAGI. After removal of 4 bases from V and 6 bases from J, the junction contained 6 bases not matched to a gene. The CDR3 DNA sequence: TGTGCCAGCAGTTTCCCCGGGAGGAGCGAGCAGTACTTC. This translates into CASSFPGRSEQYF.

This clonotype was seen ten or more times. The chain carries TRBV20-1 and TRBJ2-7; D is possibly TRBD1 (6 bases). Trimming pared 1 base from V and 3 bases from J, leaving 16 bases between. CDR1 is DFQATT, CDR2 SNEGSKA, per germline (reference sequence). This CDR3 contains 15 residues. CDR3 nucleotide sequence: TGCAGTGCTAGAGGCCAGGGGAAGCCTTACTACGAGCAGTACTTC. Translating gives CSARGQGKPYYEQYF.

Many counts were recorded for this clonotype. The genes are TRBV5-1 and TRBJ2-5; 10 nucleotides line up with TRBD2. The tail of the sequence fits TRBJ2-7 better, so the J call may be wrong. The germline V gene has CDR1 SGHRS and CDR2 YFSETQ. CDR3 length equals 15 residues. In DNA form, the CDR3 reads TGCGCCAGCAGCTTGGGGCTAGCGGGGGTAGGCGAGCAGTACTTC. This translates into CASSLGLAGVGEQYF.

The chain employs TRBV2 and TRBJ1-5; D gene uncertain. Trimming took 6 bases from V and 0 from J, leaving 15 bases between them. The CDR3 covers 16 residues. Per germline, CDR1 SNHLY and CDR2 FYNNEI. In DNA, the CDR3 is TGTGCCAGCAGCTACCGGACGGGGTATAGCAATCAGCCCCAGCATTTT. This sequence encodes CASSYRTGYSNQPQHF.

The chain carries TRBV3-1 and TRBJ1-2; no reliable D call. The length of the CDR3 is 11 residues. CDR1 LGHDT and CDR2 YNNKEL come from the germline V gene (reference sequence). V was shortened by 2 bases and J by 8 bases, with 6 bases between the two germline ends. Written as DNA, the CDR3 is TGTGCCAGCAGCCAATATTCCGGCTACACCTTC. Its translation: CASSQYSGYTF.

This chain links TRBV5-6 with TRBJ1-5; 7 bases align to TRBD1. Germline-derived CDR1 and CDR2 are SGHDT and YYEEEE. The CDR3 consists of 17 residues. V shed 4 bases and J 7 bases; nucleotides not matched to a gene: 17. The CDR3 DNA reads as TGTGCCAGCAGCAAATTCCAGTCGGGACAGTTCAGGCAGCCCCAGCATTTT. It codes for CASSKFQSGQFRQPQHF.

This rearrangement joins TRBV20-1 to TRBJ1-5; TRBD1 matches 8 bases. V gave up 6 bases and J gave up 6 bases; unmatched junction bases: 10. In germline, CDR1 is DFQATT, CDR2 SNEGSKA (reference sequence). This CDR3 is built from 14 residues. Here the CDR3 reads CSAPLQGAFQPQHF. Written as DNA, the CDR3 is TGCAGTGCGCCACTCCAGGGGGCTTTTCAGCCCCAGCATTTT.

There are a few counts of this clonotype. The chain carries TRBV7-9 and TRBJ1-5, with D perhaps TRBD1 (5 bases). Germline lookup yields CDR1 SEHNR and CDR2 FQNEAQ (reference sequence). This CDR3 spans 14 amino acids. Trimming cost V 5 bases and J 4 bases, with 12 bases left between them. Here the CDR3 DNA reads TGTGCCAGCAGCCCCCTCGGGGGTAATCAGCCCCAGCATTTT. The encoded protein is CASSPLGGNQPQHF.

The chain combines TRBV5-1 with TRBJ1-1; D uncertain. Per the germline V gene, CDR1 is SGHRS and CDR2 is YFSETQ. Trimming cost V 0 bases and J 8 bases, with 11 bases left between them. The CDR3 spans 13 residues. CDR3 sequence: CASSLVGREEAFF. The CDR3 DNA reads TGCGCCAGCAGCTTGGTGGGTAGGGAGGAAGCTTTCTTT.

This clonotype was detected many times. This sequence joins TRBV12-3 or TRBV12-4 and TRBJ2-3; D not certain. V lost 10 bases and J lost 2, with 19 bases in between. The CDR3 is 15 residues long. CDR3 region: CATSRWGTNTDTQYF. CDR3 nucleotide sequence: TGTGCCACGAGCCGGTGGGGAACAAACACAGATACGCAGTATTTT.

This clonotype came up a few times. DNA for the CDR3: TGTGCCAGCATGCGGACAGGGCGCGAGCAGTTCTTC. Amino acid sequence: CASMRTGREQFF. The J gene is TRBJ2-1, the V gene TRBV5-5; 8 bases align to TRBD1. J was trimmed by 10 bases and V by 6 bases; bases with no gene match: 6. Germline V gene lookup returns CDR1 SGHKS and CDR2 YYEKEE (reference sequence). The CDR3 covers 12 residues.

The chain employs TRBV6-4 and TRBJ2-3; 8 bases line up with TRBD2. V dropped 8 bases and J dropped 0; count of bases not matched to a gene: 1. Germline CDR1 and CDR2: MRHNA and SNTAGT. This CDR3 spans 13 amino acids. Written as DNA, the CDR3 is TGTGCCAGCGCTAGCGGGAGCACAGATACGCAGTATTTT. The encoded protein is CASASGSTDTQYF.

The chain combines TRBV5-5 with TRBJ1-4; no clear D gene. Trimming removed 1 base from V and 0 bases from J, with 10 bases in between. CDR1 SGHKS and CDR2 YYEKEE come from the germline V gene (reference sequence). There are 16 residues in the CDR3. CDR3 bases: TGTGCCAGCAGCTTGAATATCATTGCAACTAATGAAAAACTGTTTTTT. Translating it yields CASSLNIIATNEKLFF.

This clonotype was counted at least ten times. The gene calls are TRBV28 and TRBJ2-5, with D maybe TRBD2 (6 bases). Per the germline V gene, CDR1 is MDHEN and CDR2 is SYDVKM. The CDR3 is 16 residues long. The V end was cut by 4 bases, the J end by 5 bases, with 20 bases between. The CDR3 protein is CASSSPLGGGVETQYF. The CDR3 DNA is TGTGCCAGCAGTTCCCCTCTAGGAGGAGGGGTGGAGACCCAGTACTTC.

The chain's CDR3 is CASSLSGQGIHEQYF. The CDR3 nucleotides read TGCGCCAGCAGCTTGAGCGGACAGGGAATCCACGAGCAGTACTTC. The V gene is TRBV5-1, the J gene TRBJ2-7, with TRBD1 matching 8 bases. Germline V gene lookup returns CDR1 SGHRS and CDR2 YFSETQ. The CDR3 is made up of 15 amino acids. The trim removed 1 base at V and 5 bases at J, leaving 8 bases unmatched.

The chain uses TRBV6-1 and TRBJ1-1; D is possibly TRBD1 (5 bases). The germline V gene has CDR1 MNHNS and CDR2 SASEGT. This CDR3 has 11 residues. The CDR3 protein is CVAGDNTEAFF. Written as DNA, the CDR3 is TGTGTGGCGGGGGACAACACTGAAGCTTTCTTT.

The CDR3, as DNA: TGCAGTGCTAGAGGGGGGAAGGGGGCCTATGGCTACACCTTC. This translates into CSARGGKGAYGYTF. The chain combines TRBV20-1 with TRBJ1-2, with 7 bases that match TRBD1. Per germline, CDR1 DFQATT and CDR2 SNEGSKA (reference sequence). The V and J ends lost 1 base and 4 bases, in that order; junction bases with no gene match: 6. The CDR3 is 14 residues long.

For the CDR3, the DNA is TGCAGTGGCAAGGGACCACAATCCTACGAGCAGTACTTC. It translates to CSGKGPQSYEQYF. This rearrangement joins TRBV20-1 to TRBJ2-7; D is perhaps TRBD1 or TRBD2 (5 bases each). The CDR3 is made up of 13 amino acids. In germline, CDR1 is DFQATT, CDR2 SNEGSKA (reference sequence). Trimming took 7 bases from V and 1 from J, leaving 14 bases between them.

This clonotype was detected many times. The chain links TRBV7-9 to TRBJ1-2, with 10 bases matching TRBD1. V was pared by 6 bases and J by 2 bases, with 9 bases of the junction left unmatched. Looked up from germline, CDR1 is SEHNR and CDR2 is FQNEAQ (reference sequence). This CDR3 is built from 16 residues. Here the CDR3 reads CASSRGQGTLNYGYTF. Written as DNA, the CDR3 is TGTGCCAGCAGTCGGGGACAGGGGACACTGAACTATGGCTACACCTTC.

This clonotype was observed many times. The chain carries TRBV12-3 or TRBV12-4 and TRBJ2-4, with D perhaps TRBD2 (5 bases). The V end lost 6 bases, the J end lost 5 bases, and 14 bases lay between the germline ends. This CDR3 region has 14 residues. This CDR3 reads CASRGSGVQNIQYF. DNA of the CDR3: TGTGCCAGCAGGGGCTCCGGGGTCCAAAACATTCAGTACTTC.

The chain couples TRBV20-1 to TRBJ1-5, with 10 nucleotides matching TRBD1. The germline CDR1 and CDR2 sequences are DFQATT and SNEGSKA (reference sequence). The CDR3 consists of 15 residues. With 3 bases clipped from V and 6 bases from J, the junction kept 8 bases outside the gene matches. The CDR3 loop is CSARIQTGGGQPQHF. DNA of the CDR3: TGCAGTGCTAGGATCCAGACAGGGGGCGGTCAGCCCCAGCATTTT.

This clonotype turned up a few times. This chain joins TRBV7-8 and TRBJ1-1, with TRBD1 matching over 7 bases. CDR3 size: 14 residues. Per germline, CDR1 SGHVS and CDR2 FQNEAQ. V was clipped by 1 base and J by 7 bases; unmatched bases: 6. The CDR3 nucleotides are TGTGCCAGCAGCTTAGGCCCTGGACAGGTTGAAGCTTTCTTT. Its protein product is CASSLGPGQVEAFF.

This clonotype was counted between two and nine times. The rearrangement uses TRBV10-3 and TRBJ2-4; D is unresolved. The J call is doubtful: the DNA matches TRBJ2-7 better. CDR1 and CDR2 from the germline V gene are ENHRY and SYGVKD. CDR3 length: 11 residues. The CDR3 DNA sequence: TGTGCCATCAGTGAGTCTGACGAGCAGTACTTC. Its protein product is CAISESDEQYF.

This clonotype has just a few counts. The chain employs TRBV29-1 and TRBJ1-4; D may be TRBD1 (6 bases). The CDR3 covers 15 residues. With 3 bases removed from V and 4 bases from J, the gap between germline ends came to 15 bases. The germline gives CDR1 SQVTM, CDR2 ANQGSEA. In DNA, the CDR3 is TGCAGCGTTGATGATCCGGACAGCTATAATGAAAAACTGTTTTTT. This gives the protein CSVDDPDSYNEKLFF.

This clonotype has only a few counts. Here the CDR3 reads CASSLEVVEYTF. The CDR3 DNA is TGCGCCAGCAGCTTGGAGGTGGTGGAGTACACCTTC. This chain uses TRBV5-1 with TRBJ1-2; D not certain. Germline values: CDR1 SGHRS, CDR2 YFSETQ. The CDR3 consists of 12 residues. Trimming shortened V by 0 bases and J by 11 bases, and 11 bases separated the two germline ends.

This clonotype was detected ten times or more. This chain links TRBV7-9 with TRBJ2-4, with 8 nucleotides matching TRBD2. This CDR3 has 14 amino acids. With 7 bases clipped from V and 9 bases from J, the junction kept 11 bases outside the gene matches. CDR1 is SEHNR, CDR2 FQNEAQ, per germline (reference sequence). The CDR3 region has the DNA TGTGCCAGCACCCCGCGCTCGGGAGGGGGCATTCAGTACTTC. It yields the protein CASTPRSGGGIQYF.

This clonotype was seen ten or more times. This rearrangement joins TRBV6-6 to TRBJ2-7; possible D gene TRBD1, 7 bases. Trimming shortened V by 2 bases and J by 3 bases, and 11 bases separated the two germline ends. This CDR3 region has 14 residues. Germline CDR1 and CDR2: MNHNY and SVGAGI (reference sequence). The chain's CDR3 is CASSYAGQSYEQYF. In nucleotides, the CDR3 is TGTGCCAGCAGTTACGCGGGACAGAGCTACGAGCAGTACTTC.